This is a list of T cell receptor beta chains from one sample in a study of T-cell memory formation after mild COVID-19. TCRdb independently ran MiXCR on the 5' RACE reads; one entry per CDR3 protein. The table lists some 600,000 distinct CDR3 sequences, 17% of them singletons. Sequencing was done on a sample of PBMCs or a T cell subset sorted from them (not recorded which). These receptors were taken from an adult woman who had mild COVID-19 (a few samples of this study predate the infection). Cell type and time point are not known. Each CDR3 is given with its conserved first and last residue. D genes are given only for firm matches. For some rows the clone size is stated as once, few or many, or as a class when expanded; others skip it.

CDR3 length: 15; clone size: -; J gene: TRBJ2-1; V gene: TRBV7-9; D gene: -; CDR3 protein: CASSQKPFETREQFF; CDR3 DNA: TGTGCCAGCAGCCAAAAGCCCTTCGAGACTCGTGAGCAGTTCTTC
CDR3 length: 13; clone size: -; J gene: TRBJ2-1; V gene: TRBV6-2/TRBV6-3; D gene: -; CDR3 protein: CASNQGFGGEQFF; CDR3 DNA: TGTGCCAGCAACCAGGGGTTCGGTGGTGAGCAGTTCTTC
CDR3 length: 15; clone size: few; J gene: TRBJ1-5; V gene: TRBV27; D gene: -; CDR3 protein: CASSFGREGNQPQHF; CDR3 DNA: TGTGCCAGCAGTTTCGGCAGGGAAGGGAATCAGCCCCAGCATTTT
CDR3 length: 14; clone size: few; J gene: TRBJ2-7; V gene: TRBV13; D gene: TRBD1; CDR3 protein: CASSFITGGYEQYF; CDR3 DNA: TGTGCCAGCAGCTTTATTACAGGGGGCTACGAGCAGTACTTC
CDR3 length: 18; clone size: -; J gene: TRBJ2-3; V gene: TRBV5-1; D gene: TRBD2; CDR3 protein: CASSLPSLAGGSTDTQYF; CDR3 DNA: TGCGCCAGCAGCTTGCCCTCACTAGCGGGGGGTAGCACAGATACGCAGTATTTT
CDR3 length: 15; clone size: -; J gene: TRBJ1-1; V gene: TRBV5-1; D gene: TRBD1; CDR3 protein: CASSLAGQGSTEAFF; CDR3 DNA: TGCGCCAGCAGCTTGGCAGGACAGGGGAGCACTGAAGCTTTCTTT
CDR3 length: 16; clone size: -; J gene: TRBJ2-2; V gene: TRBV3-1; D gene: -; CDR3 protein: CASSQGQGPLGGELFF; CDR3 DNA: TGTGCCAGCAGCCAGGGGCAGGGCCCCCTCGGCGGGGAGCTGTTTTTT
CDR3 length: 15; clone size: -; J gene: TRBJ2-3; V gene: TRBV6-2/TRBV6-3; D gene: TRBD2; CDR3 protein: CASSSRWTSSDTQYF; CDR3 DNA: TGTGCCAGCAGTTCGCGATGGACTAGTTCAGATACGCAGTATTTT
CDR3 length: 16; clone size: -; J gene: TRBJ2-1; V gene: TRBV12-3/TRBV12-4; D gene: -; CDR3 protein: CASSSSGGGPYNEQFF; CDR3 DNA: TGTGCCAGCAGCTCGAGTGGGGGGGGCCCTTACAATGAGCAGTTCTTC
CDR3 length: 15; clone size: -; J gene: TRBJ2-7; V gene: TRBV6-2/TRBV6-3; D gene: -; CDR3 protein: CASTKGGGGPYEQYF; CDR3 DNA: TGTGCCAGCACCAAGGGTGGAGGGGGCCCTTACGAGCAGTACTTC
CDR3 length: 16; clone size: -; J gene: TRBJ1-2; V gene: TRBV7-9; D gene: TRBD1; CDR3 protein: CASSPRQGEFGYGYTF; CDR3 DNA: TGTGCCAGCAGCCCCCGACAGGGGGAGTTTGGCTATGGCTACACCTTC
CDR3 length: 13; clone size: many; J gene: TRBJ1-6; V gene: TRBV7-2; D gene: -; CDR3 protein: CASSRTDNSPLHF; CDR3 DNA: TGTGCCAGCAGCCGGACAGATAATTCACCCCTCCACTTT
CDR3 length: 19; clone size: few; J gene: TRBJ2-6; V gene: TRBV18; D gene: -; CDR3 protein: CASSLEFGTVASGANVLTF; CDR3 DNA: TGTGCCAGCTCTCTCGAATTCGGGACGGTCGCCTCTGGGGCCAACGTCCTGACTTTC
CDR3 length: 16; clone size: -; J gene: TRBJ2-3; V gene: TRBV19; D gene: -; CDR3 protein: CASSIFGQPYSDTQYF; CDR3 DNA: TGTGCCAGTAGTATATTCGGACAGCCGTATAGTGATACGCAGTATTTT
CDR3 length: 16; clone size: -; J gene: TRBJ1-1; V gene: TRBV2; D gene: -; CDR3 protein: CASSARLLPMDTEAFF; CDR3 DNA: TGTGCCAGCAGTGCCAGGCTTCTGCCAATGGACACTGAAGCTTTCTTT
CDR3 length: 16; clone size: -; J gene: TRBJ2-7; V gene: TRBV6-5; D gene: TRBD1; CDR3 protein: CASSYLDRGFSYEQYF; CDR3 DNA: TGTGCCAGCAGTTACTTGGACAGGGGATTTTCCTACGAGCAGTACTTC
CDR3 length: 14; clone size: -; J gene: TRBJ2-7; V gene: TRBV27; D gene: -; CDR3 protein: CASSLQGEDYEQYF; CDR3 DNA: TGTGCCAGCAGTTTACAGGGAGAAGACTACGAGCAGTACTTC
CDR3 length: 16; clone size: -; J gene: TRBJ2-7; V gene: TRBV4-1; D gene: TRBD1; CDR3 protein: CASSHPRQGSPYEQYF; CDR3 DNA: TGCGCCAGCAGCCACCCCAGACAGGGATCTCCCTACGAGCAGTACTTC
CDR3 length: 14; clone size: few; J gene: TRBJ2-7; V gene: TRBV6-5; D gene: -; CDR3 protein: CASSYSAGTYEQYF; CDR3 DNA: TGTGCCAGCAGTTACTCGGCTGGCACCTACGAGCAGTACTTC
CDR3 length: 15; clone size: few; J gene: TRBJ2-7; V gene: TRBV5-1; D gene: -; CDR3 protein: CASSTRGEPYYEQYF; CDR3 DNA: TGCGCCAGCAGCACCCGGGGCGAACCATACTACGAGCAGTACTTC